This TCR beta chain was recovered during a study of blood T cell repertoires in COVID-19. Study background: There were acute and convalescent COVID-19 samples, and they came from the United States, Italy and Spain.

Only a few counts were recorded for this clone. In the authors' workflow: Reference gene primer amplification gave estimated nucleated cell counts. Sequencing used immunoSEQ multiplex PCR; TCRdb keeps in-frame clones, though not all of them. V and J calls and clone size follow that table, whereas D and trimming were derived from the DNA. The repertoire consists of 150,000 or so clones, with approximately 82% occurring once and the leading ten covering over 10%. The sample comprised peripheral blood. The sequence came from a man between 70 and 80 years old who had recovered from COVID-19.

CDR3 residues: CASSVGALPTDTQYF. The CDR3, as DNA: TGTGCCAGCAGCGTAGGCGCATTACCCACAGATACGCAGTATTTT. The chain joins TRBV9 to TRBJ2-3, with no clear D. Germline-derived CDR1 and CDR2 are SGDLS and YYNGEE. Trimming took 0 bases from V and 2 from J, leaving 10 bases between them. CDR3 length equals 15 residues.